A selection of T cell receptor beta chains follows, all from one sample in a study of cytomegalovirus exposure and HLA in healthy donors. Assay used: immunoSEQ multiplex PCR; TCRdb lists only in-frame clones, some missing. The table has roughly 120,000 clones, 8.5% to 10% seen once. The sequenced material came from PBMCs. Every receptor here comes from a man between 40 and 49 years old in good health and CMV-seronegative. CDR3s include the opening cysteine and the closing phenylalanine or tryptophan. Fields, in order: V gene, D gene, J gene, clone size, CDR3 DNA, CDR3 protein. The D gene is left open where the match is weak. Part of the rows lack a size; the others show once, few, many or a class for expanded clones.

v_call: TRBV10-2; d_call: TRBD2; j_call: TRBJ2-5; clone_size: few; cdr3_nt: TGCGCCAGCAAACTAGCGGGGACTGAGACCCAGTACTTC; cdr3_aa: CASKLAGTETQYF
v_call: TRBV30; d_call: .; j_call: TRBJ2-5; clone_size: .; cdr3_nt: TGTGCCTGGAGTGCGGGGATTAAAGTGGCCCAGTACTTC; cdr3_aa: CAWSAGIKVAQYF
v_call: TRBV10-3; d_call: .; j_call: TRBJ2-2; clone_size: few; cdr3_nt: TGTGCCATCAGGAACCTAACAGCCGACACCGGGGAGCTGTTTTTT; cdr3_aa: CAIRNLTADTGELFF
v_call: TRBV6-5; d_call: TRBD1; j_call: TRBJ1-5; clone_size: few; cdr3_nt: TGTGCCAGCAGACAACGGACAGGGGGGGATCAGCCCCAGCATTTT; cdr3_aa: CASRQRTGGDQPQHF
v_call: TRBV2; d_call: TRBD1; j_call: TRBJ1-5; clone_size: .; cdr3_nt: TGTGCCAGCAGTAGGACAGGGTCAGATCAGCCCCAGCATTTT; cdr3_aa: CASSRTGSDQPQHF
v_call: TRBV4-1; d_call: TRBD2; j_call: TRBJ2-1; clone_size: .; cdr3_nt: TGCGCCAGCAGCCCCTCGGCAGCGGGGGGGCCTTATGAGCAGTTCTTC; cdr3_aa: CASSPSAAGGPYEQFF
v_call: TRBV5-1; d_call: TRBD1; j_call: TRBJ1-2; clone_size: few; cdr3_nt: TGCGCCAGCAGCTTGGATTTTGGGACAGCCGGCGGCTACACCTTC; cdr3_aa: CASSLDFGTAGGYTF
v_call: TRBV10-2; d_call: TRBD2; j_call: TRBJ2-2; clone_size: few; cdr3_nt: TGCGCCAGCAGTGAACTAGCGGGGGGCCGCACCGGGGAGCTGTTTTTT; cdr3_aa: CASSELAGGRTGELFF
v_call: TRBV13; d_call: TRBD2; j_call: TRBJ2-3; clone_size: few; cdr3_nt: TGTGCCAGCAGCTCAGTAGCGGGGGAGAACACAGATACGCAGTATTTT; cdr3_aa: CASSSVAGENTDTQYF
v_call: TRBV6-5; d_call: .; j_call: TRBJ1-1; clone_size: few; cdr3_nt: TGTGCCAGCACTGAGACACTGAACACTGAAGCTTTCTTT; cdr3_aa: CASTETLNTEAFF
v_call: TRBV5-4; d_call: TRBD2; j_call: TRBJ2-7; clone_size: .; cdr3_nt: TGTGCCAGCAGCTTCCCCGAAGGGAGCGGGGGCTTCTACGAGCAGTACTTC; cdr3_aa: CASSFPEGSGGFYEQYF
v_call: TRBV30; d_call: TRBD1; j_call: TRBJ2-7; clone_size: few; cdr3_nt: TGTGCCTGGGGGGACAGAATCCTCTACGAGCAGTACTTC; cdr3_aa: CAWGDRILYEQYF
v_call: TRBV7-6; d_call: TRBD1; j_call: TRBJ2-2; clone_size: .; cdr3_nt: TGTGCCAGCAGCTCGGGACAGGACGCGAACACCGGGGAGCTGTTTTTT; cdr3_aa: CASSSGQDANTGELFF
v_call: TRBV10-3; d_call: .; j_call: TRBJ2-1; clone_size: .; cdr3_nt: TGTGCCATCAAGGAGGGGAATGAGCAGTTCTTC; cdr3_aa: CAIKEGNEQFF
v_call: TRBV9; d_call: .; j_call: TRBJ2-2; clone_size: few; cdr3_nt: TGTGCCAGCAGCGTAGGAGGGGGTAGGGGCACCGGGGAGCTGTTTTTT; cdr3_aa: CASSVGGGRGTGELFF
v_call: TRBV6-5; d_call: TRBD1; j_call: TRBJ1-2; clone_size: few; cdr3_nt: TGTGCCAGCAGTTACGCGGACAGGGGAATATATGGCTACACCTTC; cdr3_aa: CASSYADRGIYGYTF
v_call: TRBV28; d_call: TRBD1; j_call: TRBJ1-5; clone_size: .; cdr3_nt: TGTGCCAGCAGTACACACTGGGACAGCCACAATCAGCCCCAGCATTTT; cdr3_aa: CASSTHWDSHNQPQHF
v_call: TRBV7-8; d_call: TRBD1; j_call: TRBJ2-5; clone_size: .; cdr3_nt: TGTGCCAGCAGTCGGGACAGCGGTAAAGCAGAGACCCAGTACTTC; cdr3_aa: CASSRDSGKAETQYF
v_call: TRBV5-6; d_call: .; j_call: TRBJ2-7; clone_size: .; cdr3_nt: TGTGCCAGCAGCCCTGACATCGGCTCCTACGAGCAGTACTTC; cdr3_aa: CASSPDIGSYEQYF
v_call: TRBV15; d_call: .; j_call: TRBJ1-3; clone_size: few; cdr3_nt: TGTGCCACCAGCAGAGCTAGCTCTGGAAACACCATATATTTT; cdr3_aa: CATSRASSGNTIYF
v_call: TRBV2; d_call: .; j_call: TRBJ1-1; clone_size: .; cdr3_nt: TGTGCCAGCAGGTCCGGGACAAAGAACACTGAAGCTTTCTTT; cdr3_aa: CASRSGTKNTEAFF
v_call: TRBV7-2; d_call: TRBD2; j_call: TRBJ2-1; clone_size: .; cdr3_nt: TGTGCCAGCCTGCAAGGGCTAGCGGGGGGGAAGGAGCAGTTCTTC; cdr3_aa: CASLQGLAGGKEQFF
v_call: TRBV6-5; d_call: .; j_call: TRBJ1-1; clone_size: .; cdr3_nt: TGTGCCAGCAGGAGGGATGTGGATACTGAAGCTTTCTTT; cdr3_aa: CASRRDVDTEAFF
v_call: TRBV7-2; d_call: .; j_call: TRBJ1-1; clone_size: few; cdr3_nt: TGTGCCAGCCGTCCCCGGAACACTGAAGCTTTCTTT; cdr3_aa: CASRPRNTEAFF
v_call: TRBV7-9; d_call: .; j_call: TRBJ1-1; clone_size: .; cdr3_nt: TGTGCCAGCAGTGGGTGGGGGGATCCTGAAGCTTTCTTT; cdr3_aa: CASSGWGDPEAFF
v_call: TRBV6-1; d_call: .; j_call: TRBJ2-2; clone_size: few; cdr3_nt: TGTGCCAGCAGTGAAGGGTGGAGAGCCGGGGAGCTGTTTTTT; cdr3_aa: CASSEGWRAGELFF
v_call: TRBV9; d_call: .; j_call: TRBJ1-3; clone_size: .; cdr3_nt: TGTGCCAGCAGCGTAGGAGGGGGAAGGAGCTCTGGAAACACCATATATTTT; cdr3_aa: CASSVGGGRSSGNTIYF
v_call: TRBV28; d_call: TRBD1; j_call: TRBJ1-6; clone_size: .; cdr3_nt: TGTGCCAGCAGTTTGGCATCAGGGGGCTCTTCACCCCCCCACTTT; cdr3_aa: CASSLASGGSSPPHF
v_call: TRBV2; d_call: TRBD1; j_call: TRBJ1-1; clone_size: few; cdr3_nt: TGTGCCAGCAGGGGACAGCGAAACACTGAAGCTTTCTTT; cdr3_aa: CASRGQRNTEAFF
v_call: TRBV6-1; d_call: TRBD2; j_call: TRBJ2-3; clone_size: few; cdr3_nt: TGTGCCAGCAGTGAACTTAGCGGGGGAGGTGCAGATACGCAGTATTTT; cdr3_aa: CASSELSGGGADTQYF
v_call: TRBV30; d_call: .; j_call: TRBJ1-3; clone_size: few; cdr3_nt: TGTGCCTGGAGTGGGACAGAATCTGGAAACACCATATATTTT; cdr3_aa: CAWSGTESGNTIYF
v_call: TRBV15; d_call: .; j_call: TRBJ1-1; clone_size: few; cdr3_nt: TGTGCCACCAGCAGAGAACAGGGCGAGAACACTGAAGCTTTCTTT; cdr3_aa: CATSREQGENTEAFF
v_call: TRBV4-1; d_call: .; j_call: TRBJ2-1; clone_size: few; cdr3_nt: TGCGCCAGCAGCCAAGACCGTATCGGGAGCTCCTACAATGAGCAGTTCTTC; cdr3_aa: CASSQDRIGSSYNEQFF
v_call: TRBV28; d_call: TRBD1; j_call: TRBJ1-1; clone_size: many; cdr3_nt: TGTGCCAGCTTGCCGTCAGGGACAGTCCTGGAAGCTTTCTTT; cdr3_aa: CASLPSGTVLEAFF
v_call: TRBV2; d_call: .; j_call: TRBJ2-3; clone_size: .; cdr3_nt: TGTGCCAGCAGCCGGGGACTTGATACGCAGTATTTT; cdr3_aa: CASSRGLDTQYF
v_call: TRBV4-2; d_call: TRBD2; j_call: TRBJ2-2; clone_size: few; cdr3_nt: TGTGCCAGCAGCCTATCTACTAGCGGGGCTAGGTCTAACACCGGGGAGCTGTTTTTT; cdr3_aa: CASSLSTSGARSNTGELFF
v_call: TRBV13; d_call: TRBD2; j_call: TRBJ2-3; clone_size: few; cdr3_nt: TGTGCCAGCAGTAGCGGGGGGGGCACAGATACGCAGTATTTT; cdr3_aa: CASSSGGGTDTQYF
v_call: TRBV6-4; d_call: TRBD1; j_call: TRBJ1-1; clone_size: few; cdr3_nt: TGTGCCAGCGTCAGGGGGGACACTGAAGCTTTCTTT; cdr3_aa: CASVRGDTEAFF
v_call: TRBV2; d_call: .; j_call: TRBJ2-2; clone_size: few; cdr3_nt: TGTGCCAGCAAGAGCCAGGAGGCCGGGGAGCTGTTTTTT; cdr3_aa: CASKSQEAGELFF
v_call: TRBV11-2; d_call: .; j_call: TRBJ2-3; clone_size: .; cdr3_nt: TGTGCCAGCAGCCCAGACATAGAGCATACGCAGTATTTT; cdr3_aa: CASSPDIEHTQYF
v_call: TRBV5-1; d_call: TRBD2; j_call: TRBJ2-2; clone_size: few; cdr3_nt: TGCGCCAGCAGCTTATTAGCGGGGTCGAACACCGGGGAGCTGTTTTTT; cdr3_aa: CASSLLAGSNTGELFF